This TCR beta chain was obtained from a study of shared clonotypes between healthy human individuals. Whole-study results and caveats: Estimated clonotype richness was generally higher in naive than memory subsets.

On this clone itself: Its antigen remains unidentified.

Germline loops: CDR1 PRHDT, CDR2 FYEKMQ (reference sequence). The V end lost 5 bases, the J end lost 5 bases, and 18 bases lay between the germline ends. There are 15 residues in the CDR3. CD45RO-negative CD8 cells positively selected for CCR7 made up the naive population, which excluded terminally differentiated effector memory CD45RA+ cells. Donors had no recently reported acute infections or vaccinations and were HIV-negative. Those who donated, Caucasian adults without exception, all lived in Nashville, Tennessee. The table came from immunoSEQ multiplex PCR; TCRdb's copy has only in-frame clones and leaves some out. The table has about 2.2 million clones, around 95% seen once.

The gene calls are TRBV13 and TRBJ2-5, with a tentative D call TRBD1 (7 bases). Sequencing was done on a sample of naive CD8+ T cells from PBMCs. The clonotype was recovered from a man younger than 35 in good health. Some clones in this sample may be carry-over from other donors' samples. CDR3 in amino acids: CASSQAGRGDETQYF. CDR3 nucleotide sequence: TGTGCCAGCAGCCAAGCGGGCAGGGGGGATGAGACCCAGTACTTC.